This T cell receptor (beta chain) emerged from a study of blood T cells in healthy people across ages. A second PCR, run for roughly 7 to 11 cycles, used a sample-barcoded 5' primer plus a J-beta primer mix. TCRdb itself ran the 5' RACE reads through MiXCR, one entry per CDR3 protein. The sample lists approximately 900,000 distinct CDR3 sequences, about 48% seen once, with 13% in the top ten. The ends were cut back, 4 bases at V and 5 bases at J, with 15 bases in the middle. This CDR3 comprises 14 residues. The V gene's germline CDR1 is MNHEY and CDR2 SMNVEV (reference sequence). Individuals who donated were healthy Caucasians from Russia aged 6 to 90.

The clonotype originates from a man younger than 45 in good health. Material for sequencing was blood. V usage is TRBV27 and J usage is TRBJ2-7; a possible D gene is TRBD2 (5 bases). CDR3 bases: TGTGCCAGCAGTTCGGGGATAGAACGGCACGAGCAGTACTTC. Translating it yields CASSSGIERHEQYF.